This T cell receptor beta chain was identified in a study of CD8+ T cells in alopecia areata (dated by TCRdb to the late 2010s). A note on the overall study: Treated patients were enrolled in an open-label pilot trial of oral tofacitinib, 5 to 10 mg twice daily, for moderate-to-severe alopecia areata. Tofacitinib-treated patients had biopsies at baseline and at 4 and 24 weeks of treatment, with a later scalp biopsy in several patients. High-throughput TCRbeta sequencing was used to examine T cell clonal expansion in alopecia areata in both the C3H/HeJ mouse model and human patients. Clonality in the scalp was compared among normal scalp (n=4), patchy alopecia areata scalp (n=8), and alopecia totalis/universalis scalp (n=8). RNA was obtained with the PAXgene miRNA kit for fixed scalp, the miRNeasy kit for PBMCs, and the RNeasy kit for mouse skin. Amplification of TCRbeta CDR3 regions was done by immunoSEQ multiplex PCR using 35 Vbeta forward primers and 13 Jbeta reverse primers. Tofacitinib was administered for 6 to 18 months, and 6 months of follow-up off drug were then conducted to assess delayed response and recurrence. On the human side, TCRbeta sequencing was run on scalp tissue and on sorted CD4+ and CD8+ peripheral blood T cells from healthy controls and from alopecia areata patients with either patchy or totalis/universalis disease. The study at large found these results: Shared TCR sequences between patients were less evident than in mice, which may be partly attributable to HLA diversity in the patient population. Lesional scalp, especially in alopecia totalis/universalis, showed higher clonality and more expanded CD8+ clones than normal scalp, suggesting antigenic drive. Unlike mouse skin, where gammadelta T cells dominate, normal human skin contains resident alphabeta T cells that get sequenced too, which complicates analysis of the scalp TCR repertoire.

Library preparation used the immunoSEQ multiplex PCR assay. To provide template for TCR sequencing, every sample had RNA extracted and reverse transcribed into cDNA. SuperScript III was used for first-strand cDNA synthesis, primed with a 2:1 mix of oligo-dT and random hexamers. A synthetic immune receptor repertoire was used to gauge amplification bias, and whatever bias remained was removed computationally. Per the authors' processing: Raw reads were preprocessed to remove errors, and CDR3 was defined according to IMGT conventions as the region from the conserved cysteine to phenylalanine. Clonality was computed as 1 minus the Shannon entropy, with the entropy normalized by log2 of the number of productive unique TCRs. Whether scalp clones were CD4 or CD8 was inferred by matching scalp TCRbeta sequences against CD4 and CD8 repertoires sorted from blood. TCRdb mirrors the immuneACCESS table, restricted to in-frame sequences. Some clones are absent from its copies; in checked studies, under half trace to an unresolved V gene, and the reason for the others is unknown. V and J calls and clone size come straight from that table; D and trimming were deduced from the DNA. The sample profile shows approximately 11,000 clones; 50% to 60% of them were found once. The biggest ten clones account for 11% to 15% of the sample.

Lesional scalp punch biopsies and peripheral blood were collected from alopecia areata patients. Human scalp biopsies were fixed immediately in PAXgene tissue containers. This clone was counted a few times. Which antigen it targets is not known. There are no base qualities to consult, and no much larger clone falls within one base. The sequenced sample was skin. The sequence was collected from a human donor with alopecia areata.

The nucleotides read TGTGCCAGCTCACCACAACGACGACAGGTCACAGATACGCAGTATTTT. This codes for CASSPQRRQVTDTQYF. The chain employs TRBV18 and TRBJ2-3; a tentative D match to TRBD1 spans 6 bases. CDR1 and CDR2, per the germline V gene, are KGHSH and LQKENI. Measured from the cysteine to the phenylalanine, the CDR3 is 16 residues long. Only the CDR3 DNA stays, 48 bases, in frame from base 1. Trimming takes 1 base from V and 2 bases from J, and the germline ends sit 13 bases apart.